The 28 T cell receptor beta chains listed next were all sequenced from one sample in a study of persistence of HIV-infected CD4 T cells. The immunoSEQ assay was version 4, run in survey mode. Measured with immunoSEQ multiplex PCR; TCRdb has only the in-frame clones, and not every one. Among tens of thousands of clones listed, about 88% were seen once. No antigen has been assigned to these receptors. Cells were stimulated nonspecifically with anti-CD3/anti-CD28 magnetic beads. Responding CD4+ T cells were sorted by upregulation of both CD40 ligand and CD69. This sample comprised CD4+ T cells sorted from PBMCs after approximately 19-hour stimulation, obtained from a patient who received antiretroviral therapy. The receptors were gathered from an adult woman with HIV who was CMV-seropositive.

The rearrangement uses TRBV5-1 and TRBJ1-1, with D unresolved. Germline-derived CDR1 and CDR2 are SGHRS and YFSETQ. CDR3 size: 15 residues. Trimming removed 0 bases from V and 7 bases from J, with 16 bases in between. The CDR3 coding sequence is TGCGCCAGCAGCTTGGAAAGGTCTGGCGCCGATGAAGCTTTCTTT. The encoded protein is CASSLERSGADEAFF. The variable domain in full, with the rest retrieved from reference TRBV5-1 and TRBJ1-1, is KAGVTQTPRYLIKTRGQQVTLSCSPISGHRSVSWYQQTPGQGLQFLFEYFSETQRNKGNFPGRFSGRQFSNSRSEMNVSTLELGDSALYLCASSLERSGADEAFFGQGTRLTVV.

The chain is built from TRBV5-1 and TRBJ1-2, with D possibly TRBD1 on 6 matching bases. CDR3 size: 15 residues. The V end lost 4 bases, the J end lost 2 bases, and 15 bases lay between the germline ends. CDR1 SGHRS and CDR2 YFSETQ come from the germline V gene. CDR3 DNA sequence: TGCGCCAGCAGCCGAGGAACACAGGGAAACTATGGCTACACCTTC. Its translation: CASSRGTQGNYGYTF.

V is TRBV5-1 and J is TRBJ2-7; no firm D call. CDR1 is SGHRS, CDR2 YFSETQ, per germline. The CDR3 consists of 14 residues. Between the trimmed V and J ends, which lost 1 base and 2 bases, there was a span of 10 bases. CDR3: CASSLRCPPYEQYV. The CDR3 bases are TGCGCCAGCAGCTTGAGATGCCCGCCCTACGAGCAGTACGTC.

The chain couples TRBV25-1 to TRBJ2-7; possibly TRBD1 or TRBD2 for D (5 bases each). V shed 8 bases and J shed 1 base, with 12 bases lying between them. Germline CDR1 reads MGHDK; CDR2 reads SYGVNS. The CDR3 runs 13 residues. The CDR3 region is CASGRDGSYEQYF. CDR3 coding DNA: TGTGCCAGCGGTCGGGACGGATCCTACGAGCAGTACTTC.

This rearrangement joins TRBV10-3 to TRBJ1-2, with TRBD1 matching over 8 bases. This CDR3 has 16 residues. Germline values: CDR1 ENHRY, CDR2 SYGVKD. Unmatched junction bases numbered 7, after V lost 0 bases and J lost 4 bases. Written as DNA, the CDR3 is TGTGCCATCAGTGAGTCTGCCGGGACAGGAGTCTATGGCTACACCTTC. It yields the protein CAISESAGTGVYGYTF.

The chain is built from TRBV4-2 and TRBJ2-3; 14 bases map to TRBD2. Germline V CDR1 and CDR2: LGHNA, YNFKEQ. The CDR3 has 18 amino acids. Trimming took 4 bases from V and 2 from J; bases not matched to a gene: 8. This chain's CDR3 is CASSRGLAGALTTDTQYF. Here the CDR3 DNA reads TGTGCCAGCAGCCGGGGACTAGCGGGGGCCTTAACCACAGATACGCAGTATTTT.

The chain couples TRBV5-1 to TRBJ2-5, with a possible D match to TRBD2 (6 bases). CDR1 is SGHRS, CDR2 YFSETQ, per germline. V lost 0 bases, J lost 5 bases, and 14 bases lay in between. The CDR3 is 15 amino acids. In DNA form, the CDR3 reads TGCGCCAGCAGCTTGGGTCGTTTGGGAGGTGAGACCCAGTACTTC. The encoded protein is CASSLGRLGGETQYF.

This chain links TRBV5-8 with TRBJ1-1, with D possibly TRBD1 on 5 matching bases. The CDR3 has 14 amino acids. V was shortened by 0 bases and J by 4 bases, with 10 bases between the two germline ends. Germline V gives CDR1 SGHTS, CDR2 YDEGEE. In DNA, the CDR3 is TGTGCCAGCAGCTTGGCTAGGGGATTCACTGAAGCTTTCTTT. Its translation: CASSLARGFTEAFF.

This clone was seen a single time. The chain recombines TRBV6-5 with TRBJ2-4; D is unclear. V was pared by 7 bases and J by 6 bases, with 10 bases between. In germline, CDR1 is MNHEY, CDR2 SVGAGI. The CDR3 is 12 amino acids. The CDR3 loop is CASTSELNIQYF. The CDR3 DNA sequence: TGTGCCAGCACTTCAGAGCTAAACATTCAGTACTTC.

The V gene is TRBV19, the J gene TRBJ2-3, with D hard to call. The CDR3 has 14 amino acids. Germline loops: CDR1 LNHDA, CDR2 SQIVND (reference sequence). V lost 5 bases and J 5 bases, leaving 14 bases between the germline ends. This CDR3 is CASSSKRNGDTQYF. The CDR3, as DNA: TGTGCCAGTAGTTCTAAACGAAATGGAGATACGCAGTATTTT.

A single count supports this clone. This rearrangement joins TRBV6-1 to TRBJ2-7, with TRBD1 matching 10 bases. The V gene end was trimmed by 3 bases and the J gene end by 4 bases; junction bases not matched to a gene: 6. This CDR3 comprises 15 residues. The germline V gene encodes CDR1 MNHNS and CDR2 SASEGT. CDR3 bases: TGTGCCAGCAGTGATCGGACAGGGGGGAATTACGAGCAGTACTTC. It yields the protein CASSDRTGGNYEQYF.

V gene TRBV3-1 (or the pseudogene TRBV3-2) combines with J gene TRBJ2-7; D gene unclear. The V end was cut by 0 bases, the J end by 0 bases, with 9 bases between. The CDR3 extends over 15 amino acids. Germline V gene data show CDR1 as LGHDT and CDR2 as YNNKEL (reference sequence). CDR3 loop: CASSQDFGVSYEQYF. As DNA, the CDR3 is TGTGCCAGCAGCCAAGATTTTGGAGTCTCCTACGAGCAGTACTTC.

This clone was detected once. V and J are TRBV5-1 and TRBJ1-4; 7 bases are shared with TRBD1. J was trimmed by 3 bases and V by 3 bases; bases with no gene match: 2. Germline V CDR1 and CDR2: SGHRS, YFSETQ. The CDR3 contains 14 residues. The CDR3 region has the DNA TGCGCCAGCAGCTCTGGACAGGCTAATGAAAAACTGTTTTTT. Translation gives CASSSGQANEKLFF.

The rearrangement uses TRBV30 and TRBJ1-5; D not resolved. V was trimmed by 4 bases and J by 8 bases, leaving 15 bases between them. CDR1 is GTSNPN and CDR2 is SVGIG in the germline V gene (reference sequence). CDR3 size: 13 residues. CDR3 region: CAWTPGLGEPQHF. In DNA, the CDR3 is TGTGCCTGGACCCCCGGCCTGGGCGAGCCCCAGCATTTT.

The rearrangement links TRBV29-1 to TRBJ2-3, with TRBD1 as a possible D gene (6 bases). CDR3 length: 16 residues. Germline values: CDR1 SQVTM, CDR2 ANQGSEA. The V end lost 4 bases, the J end lost 1 base, and 18 bases lay between the germline ends. CDR3 nucleotide sequence: TGCAGCGTTGGGAAGCCGACAGGAGGTCGCACAGATACGCAGTATTTT. Translation: CSVGKPTGGRTDTQYF.

The chain's CDR3 is CASSLEMRGMNTEAFF. CDR3 coding DNA: TGCGCCAGCAGCTTGGAGATGAGGGGGATGAACACTGAAGCTTTCTTT. The chain employs TRBV5-1 and TRBJ1-1, with D maybe TRBD1 (6 bases). Germline-derived CDR1 and CDR2 are SGHRS and YFSETQ. CDR3 length: 16 amino acids. Trimming pared 0 bases from V and 0 bases from J, leaving 12 bases between.

V is TRBV7-3 and J is TRBJ2-1; a weak D match, TRBD1 (6 bases). Germline-derived CDR1 and CDR2 are SGHTA and FQGTGA. V lost 1 base and J 10 bases, leaving 11 bases between the germline ends. The CDR3 is made up of 13 amino acids. The CDR3 DNA sequence: TGTGCCAGCAGCTTAAGGGACATCGGAGAGCAGTTCTTC. Its translation is CASSLRDIGEQFF.

The genes are TRBV19 and TRBJ1-3, with 8 positions matching TRBD1. Germline CDR1 LNHDA, CDR2 SQIVND (reference sequence). This CDR3 is 15 amino acids long. V dropped 5 bases and J dropped 7; count of bases not matched to a gene: 10. For the CDR3, the DNA is TGTGCCAGTAGTCCGCAGAGGACAGGGAGGAACACCATATATTTT. Protein: CASSPQRTGRNTIYF.

V is TRBV6-5 and J is TRBJ1-2, with D possibly TRBD1 on 5 matching bases. Germline V CDR1 and CDR2: MNHEY, SVGAGI. The CDR3 extends over 14 amino acids. V was shortened by 0 bases and J by 3 bases, with 8 bases between the two germline ends. CDR3 sequence: CASSYSGEYYGYTF. CDR3 coding DNA: TGTGCCAGCAGTTACTCAGGGGAGTACTATGGCTACACCTTC.

The chain is built from TRBV6-5 and TRBJ2-5; tentative D call: TRBD1 (6 bases). The germline V gene encodes CDR1 MNHEY and CDR2 SVGAGI. This CDR3 has 14 residues. With 6 bases removed from V and 5 bases from J, the gap between germline ends came to 16 bases. As DNA, the CDR3 is TGTGCCAGCAGCCTAATACAGGGAAAGGAGACCCAGTACTTC. The encoded protein is CASSLIQGKETQYF.

V is TRBV7-3 and J is TRBJ2-3; the match to TRBD2 covers 8 bases. Germline V lookup: CDR1 SGHTA, CDR2 FQGTGA. Trimming cost V 2 bases and J 2 bases; bases outside gene matches: 6. The CDR3 has 16 amino acids. The DNA for the CDR3 is TGTGCCAGCAGCTTAGCGGGGGGTTCGTCCACAGATACGCAGTATTTT. Protein sequence: CASSLAGGSSTDTQYF. The whole variable domain, remainder taken from reference TRBV7-3 and TRBJ2-3, is GAGVSQTPSNKVTEKGKYVELRCDPISGHTALYWYRQSLGQGPEFLIYFQGTGAADDSGLPNDRFFAVRPEGSVSTLKIQRTERGDSAVYLCASSLAGGSSTDTQYFGPGTRLTVL.

This chain joins TRBV5-1 and TRBJ2-1; TRBD2 agrees at 12 bases. Germline lookup yields CDR1 SGHRS and CDR2 YFSETQ. V was pared by 1 base and J by 10 bases, with 6 bases of the junction left unmatched. The length of the CDR3 is 15 residues. The CDR3 region is CASSLRLAGGPEQFF. CDR3 in DNA: TGCGCCAGCAGCTTGCGGCTAGCGGGGGGGCCAGAGCAGTTCTTC.

The chain carries TRBV5-1 and TRBJ2-6, with D unresolved. V dropped 3 bases and J dropped 4 bases, with 14 bases sitting between them. Germline V CDR1 and CDR2: SGHRS, YFSETQ. This CDR3 is 16 amino acids long. CDR3 sequence (DNA): TGCGCCAGCAGCTCATCTGTTGTGGCCGGGGCCAACGTCCTGACTTTC. Translated, it gives CASSSSVVAGANVLTF.

The rearrangement uses TRBV5-1 and TRBJ2-7, with 8 nucleotides matching TRBD1. The CDR3 sequence is 16 residues long. The germline CDR1 and CDR2 sequences are SGHRS and YFSETQ. V lost 1 base, J lost 4 bases, and 10 bases stayed unmatched. The CDR3 coding sequence is TGCGCCAGCAGCTTGACCGGACAGGGACTGTCGTACGAGCAGTACGTC. Protein product: CASSLTGQGLSYEQYV.

This chain connects TRBV15 to TRBJ1-3; no definite D call. This CDR3 contains 15 residues. CDR1 and CDR2 (germline): LNHNV, YYDKDF (reference sequence). Trimming cost V 0 bases and J 4 bases, with 10 bases left between them. This chain's CDR3 is CATSRDWGPGNTIYF. The CDR3 coding sequence is TGTGCCACCAGCAGAGATTGGGGTCCGGGAAACACCATATATTTT.

The chain has TRBV7-3 and TRBJ2-2; no clear D gene. The ends were cut back, 5 bases at V and 0 bases at J, with 10 bases in the middle. CDR3 length equals 15 residues. Germline V gene data show CDR1 as SGHTA and CDR2 as FQGTGA. This CDR3 reads CASSPPGANTGELFF. The CDR3 DNA sequence: TGTGCCAGCAGCCCCCCTGGCGCGAACACCGGGGAGCTGTTTTTT.

V and J are TRBV9 and TRBJ1-2; 10 bases line up with TRBD1. Trimming cost V 3 bases and J 7 bases; bases outside gene matches: 9. The CDR3 length is 15 residues. Per germline, CDR1 SGDLS and CDR2 YYNGEE. The CDR3 nucleotides are TGTGCCAGCAGCGGACAGGGGGCCGTTTTATCTGGCTACACCTTC. This codes for CASSGQGAVLSGYTF.

The chain has TRBV4-2 and TRBJ1-2, with D maybe TRBD1 (5 bases). This CDR3 region has 17 residues. V lost 3 bases and J 2 bases, leaving 19 bases between the germline ends. Germline V CDR1 and CDR2: LGHNA, YNFKEQ. The CDR3 bases are TGTGCCAGCAGCCATGTTGGGACGGGACGTACGAACTATGGCTACACCTTC. This codes for CASSHVGTGRTNYGYTF.